This is a list of T cell receptor beta chains from one sample in a study of cytomegalovirus exposure and HLA in healthy donors. Measured with immunoSEQ multiplex PCR; TCRdb has only the in-frame clones, and not every one. The sample contains approximately 140,000 clones, almost 90% of which appear only once. The sequenced sample was PBMCs. The origin of the receptors is a woman younger than 30 in good health and CMV-seropositive. CDR3s include the opening cysteine and the closing phenylalanine or tryptophan.

J gene | V gene | CDR3 protein
TRBJ2-7 | TRBV7-2 | CASSLATLQGYEQYF
TRBJ1-1 | TRBV5-4 | CASSTRWGGEGNTEAFF
TRBJ2-1 | TRBV9 | CASTAHGTPSYEQFF
TRBJ2-2 | TRBV9 | CASSVQSGELFF
TRBJ2-2 | TRBV10-3 | CAISERGSGELFF
TRBJ1-3 | TRBV7-7 | CASSPQISGNTIYF
TRBJ2-7 | TRBV28 | CASSLSAGRWEQYF
TRBJ1-5 | TRBV7-2 | CASSWDSRRNQPQHF
TRBJ1-1 | TRBV19 | CASSNRGRTEAFF
TRBJ2-5 | TRBV29-1 | CSVGQGQTQYF
TRBJ1-1 | TRBV19 | CASSTPRAAPAEAFF
TRBJ2-3 | TRBV9 | CASSPGTISTDTQYF
TRBJ1-1 | TRBV6-5 | CASSGPGQGEAFF
TRBJ2-5 | TRBV5-6 | CASSLFPLAGGRGKETQYF
TRBJ2-7 | TRBV9 | CASSPRTGTYEQYF
TRBJ1-6 | TRBV10-2 | CASSESERLAGLNSPLHF
TRBJ1-2 | TRBV6-5 | CASSPRGTGNGYTF
TRBJ2-1 | TRBV27 | CASSPRLAGGPREQFF
TRBJ1-2 | TRBV6-5 | CASSYGTGVGYTF
TRBJ1-2 | TRBV19 | CASSKRTGTTNYGYTF
TRBJ2-7 | TRBV27 | CASRLREFSYEQYF
TRBJ1-1 | TRBV4-2 | CASSQSTGNTEAFF
TRBJ2-1 | TRBV6-1 | CASSGPGTGFFSYNEQFF
TRBJ1-6 | TRBV10-3 | CAISDSVAGGMNSPLHF
TRBJ1-2 | TRBV6-5 | CASSPPGSGYTF
TRBJ2-7 | TRBV15 | CATSRDPRTGREQYF
TRBJ1-3 | TRBV5-1 | CASSLPGSGNTIYF
TRBJ2-7 | TRBV28 | CASSSWGTSVMELYEQYF
TRBJ1-6 | TRBV7-9 | CASSSLQGVGNSPLHF
TRBJ1-1 | TRBV7-9 | CASSPQQGLTEAFF
TRBJ2-3 | TRBV4-2 | CASSQGTTTSTDTQYF
TRBJ1-2 | TRBV7-2 | CASSLGQYYGYTF
TRBJ1-2 | TRBV9 | CASSGERQGYNYGYTF
TRBJ1-3 | TRBV30 | CAWNGGGNTIYF
TRBJ1-1 | TRBV6-1 | CASRADRTEAFF
TRBJ1-2 | TRBV29-1 | CSVEALRGGYGYTF
TRBJ2-5 | TRBV7-9 | CASSLRQETQYF
TRBJ2-7 | TRBV6-5 | CASSERSSYEQYF
TRBJ2-2 | TRBV5-1 | CASAWGQGGTGELFF
TRBJ2-1 | TRBV19 | CASSMGTGHNNEQFF
TRBJ2-2 | TRBV4-1 | CASSPKTANTGELFF